Described below is a single T cell receptor beta chain sequence and its context. This clonotype was picked up many times. Its antigen is unknown. Per-nucleotide qualities are absent, and no much larger clonotype sits a single base away. The V end gives up 3 bases and the J end 7 bases, leaving 4 bases in the junction not matched to a gene. The germline V gene (reference sequence) gives CDR1 as DFQATT and CDR2 as SNEGSKA. Including cysteine and phenylalanine, the CDR3 has 14 amino acids. Only the CDR3 portion is preserved as DNA: 42 bases, with reading frame beginning at the first base. The sample belongs to a study of spatial heterogeneity in lung cancer (dated by TCRdb to the late 2010s). Broadly, across the study: Beta-chain transcripts were consistently detected in greater numbers than alpha-chain transcripts, which likely reflects a higher abundance of beta-chain transcripts. A strong correlation was found between TCR transcript counts in tumor regions and a T cell transcriptional module score from matched bulk RNA-seq. In the raw uncorrected reads, each unique combination of TCR and UMI appeared on average more than ten times. In non-small cell lung cancer, the study made a quantitative comparison of TCR alpha and beta repertoires among multiple tumor regions, matched nontumor lung and blood. The study linked features of the TCR repertoire to counts of nonsynonymous mutations, which were determined by whole-exome sequencing of tumor tissue. At surgery, hundreds of tumor regions, roughly 63 matched nontumor lung samples and 56 PBMC samples were TCR-sequenced for both alpha and beta chains. Study-wide findings and limitations: Additional single-cell paired TCR alpha and beta sequencing was considered necessary to confirm, at a functional level, the hypothesis that regional TCRs recognize regional mutations. The number of expanded intratumoral alpha and beta TCRs correlated with the tumor nonsynonymous mutation count. The count of ubiquitous expanded TCRs correlated with the count of ubiquitous nonsynonymous mutations, and the count of regional expanded TCRs correlated with the count of regional nonsynonymous mutations. TCR-seq coverage of tumor T cells was estimated to be only about 7% for alpha chains and about 13% for beta chains.

The sample's time point label, decoded: sample taken at primary tumor resection. The donors were some 72 patients from the lung TRACERx cohort who had early-stage, untreated non-small cell lung cancer. TCR sequencing used whole RNA extracted from tumor and nontumor lung tissue, or from cryopreserved PBMC samples, without cell sorting. A patient was chosen for TCR sequencing only when enough RNA was available from at least two tumor regions. Before selection, tumor and adjacent nontumor lung specimens were reviewed by a lung pathologist. Libraries came from 5' RACE. Sequencing instrument: NextSeq 500. To allow correction of PCR and sequencing errors, the TCR library protocol tagged every TCR cDNA molecule with a unique molecular identifier. In the authors' own workflow: TCR identification, UMI-based error correction and CDR3 extraction were all carried out with Decombinator tools. TCRs above a frequency of 2 per 1,000, corresponding to the top 1% of the tumor frequency distribution, were defined as expanded. Expanded tumor TCRs statistically deemed absent (corrected P<0.05) from at least one tumor region were classed as regional, and all other expanded tumor TCRs were classed as ubiquitous. Each repertoire was subsampled 100 times to 5,000 TCRs, after which Renyi diversity was computed with the R vegan package. CDR3 similarity networks were constructed using string-kernel similarity of amino acid triplets, with links drawn between CDR3s whose pairwise similarity was above 0.82. TCRdb itself trimmed the public reads at Q25 with fastp, ran MiXCR and retained productive beta chains. Every distinct CDR3 protein forms one entry, paired with its most common genes and DNA. These V and J calls originate from TCRdb's pipeline instead of the authors' own analysis. This sample gives about 11,000 distinct CDR3 sequences in total; over 4.5% of them show up just once. The top ten clones comprise around 12% of the sample.

The chain is assembled from TRBV20-1 and TRBJ2-1, with 12 bases in between that match TRBD2. The sequence was obtained from a male donor with early-stage non-small cell lung cancer. The sample was lung tumor tissue, taken at surgery. The base sequence is TGCAGTGCTAGTCTAGCGGGGGGGCTGAATGAGCAGTTCTTC. Translated, this gives CSASLAGGLNEQFF.